The 22 T cell receptor beta chains below come from one sample, sequenced in a study of sequential checkpoint blockade in melanoma. Described treatment: randomized to nivolumab then ipilimumab (arm A) or the reverse (arm B). Sequencing used immunoSEQ multiplex PCR; TCRdb keeps in-frame clones, though not all of them. The sample holds approximately 5,300 clones, 26% seen once. Material: tumor tissue (inferred from file names), obtained from a patient given nivolumab and ipilimumab in sequence. The receptors were sampled from a human donor with melanoma.

This clone appeared a few times. The V and J genes are TRBV11-3 and TRBJ2-4; D is perhaps TRBD1 or TRBD2 (5 bases each). The CDR3 contains 14 residues. The V gene's germline CDR1 is SGHNT and CDR2 YENEEA. V was shortened by 4 bases and J by 1 base, with 8 bases between the two germline ends. CDR3 amino acids: CASSSGSAKNIQYF. The CDR3 DNA sequence: TGTGCCAGCAGCTCAGGGAGTGCCAAAAACATTCAGTACTTC.

This clone was counted at least ten times. This sequence joins TRBV6-8 and TRBJ2-2, with a possible D match to TRBD1 (6 bases). The V end was cut by 6 bases, the J end by 6 bases, with 14 bases between. Germline values: CDR1 MNHGY, CDR2 SAAAGT. The CDR3 contains 14 residues. The CDR3 sequence: CASSPSTGPGELFF. Written as DNA, the CDR3 is TGTGCCAGCAGCCCCTCAACAGGGCCCGGGGAGCTGTTTTTT.

This clone was detected many times. The V call is TRBV11-3, the J call TRBJ1-6, with 9 positions matching TRBD1. This CDR3 region has 14 residues. CDR1 and CDR2 from the germline V gene are SGHNT and YENEEA. After removal of 4 bases from V and 8 bases from J, the junction contained 3 bases not matched to a gene. The CDR3 bases are TGTGCCAGCAGCTCTCGACAGGGGGATTCACCCCTCCACTTT. It encodes CASSSRQGDSPLHF. Full variable domain (outside the CDR3, taken from reference TRBV11-3 and TRBJ1-6): EAGVVQSPRYKIIEKKQPVAFWCNPISGHNTLYWYLQNLGQGPELLIRYENEEAVDDSQLPKDRFSAERLKGVDSTLKIQPAELGDSAVYLCASSSRQGDSPLHFGNGTRLTVT.

The table lists this clone with a few counts. V gene TRBV28 combines with J gene TRBJ2-5; possible D gene TRBD1, 7 bases. Germline CDR1 and CDR2: MDHEN and SYDVKM. V was pared by 4 bases and J by 2 bases, with 8 bases between. The CDR3 sequence is 13 residues long. CDR3 sequence (DNA): TGTGCCAGCAGTTCAGGGGGGCAAGAGACCCAGTACTTC. Encoded protein: CASSSGGQETQYF. Filled out from reference TRBV28 and TRBJ2-5, the complete variable domain reads DVKVTQSSRYLVKRTGEKVFLECVQDMDHENMFWYRQDPGLGLRLIYFSYDVKMKEKGDIPEGYSVSREKKERFSLILESASTNQTSMYLCASSSGGQETQYFGPGTRLLVL.

CDR3 bases: TGTGCCAGCAGTGTGGGGGGAGGGAACAGATATGGCTACACCTTC. It encodes CASSVGGGNRYGYTF. The chain uses TRBV6-8 and TRBJ1-2, with D maybe TRBD1 (5 bases). Trimming took off 5 bases at V and 5 bases at J, with 18 bases between the two ends. The CDR3 runs 15 residues. Germline loops: CDR1 MNHGY, CDR2 SAAAGT.

This clone is medium-sized (0.01 to 0.1%) in the sample. CDR3 amino acids: CASSWSGTGNNTQYF. The CDR3 bases are TGTGCCAGCAGTTGGTCCGGGACAGGGAATAATACGCAGTATTTT. The rearrangement uses TRBV28 and TRBJ2-3; 9 nucleotides agree with TRBD1. V shed 4 bases and J 7 bases; nucleotides not matched to a gene: 9. The V gene's germline CDR1 is MDHEN and CDR2 SYDVKM. The CDR3 covers 15 residues.

This clone was observed a handful of times. CDR3 region: CASSDGTAGKKLFF. The CDR3 DNA sequence: TGTGCCAGCAGCGACGGGACAGCGGGGAAAAAACTGTTTTTT. The chain links TRBV11-3 to TRBJ1-4; 7 bases align to TRBD1. The CDR3 runs to 14 residues. Germline V gives CDR1 SGHNT, CDR2 YENEEA. The V and J ends lost 5 bases and 9 bases, in that order; junction bases with no gene match: 9.

The chain employs TRBV6-7 and TRBJ2-1, with 8 bases fitting TRBD2. TRBV6-7 counts as an open reading frame of uncertain function. There are 15 residues in the CDR3. With V trimmed by 5 bases and J by 6 bases, 9 bases remained unmatched. DNA of the CDR3: TGTGCCAGCAGTGACGACGGGGGGGCCTTCAATGAGCAGTTCTTC. Encoded protein: CASSDDGGAFNEQFF.

V usage is TRBV5-1 and J usage is TRBJ2-2, with D perhaps matching TRBD2 (6 bases). Deletions cut 0 bases from V and 4 bases from J, with 10 bases between. CDR3 length equals 15 residues. The germline V gene has CDR1 SGHRS and CDR2 YFSETQ. In nucleotides, the CDR3 is TGCGCCAGCAGCTTGGGTCTTAGCGGCACCGGGGAGCTGTTTTTT. This encodes CASSLGLSGTGELFF.

The chain links TRBV11-3 to TRBJ2-3, with no clear D. V was trimmed by 5 bases and J by 4 bases, leaving 16 bases between them. CDR1 is SGHNT and CDR2 is YENEEA in the germline V gene. The CDR3 is 15 residues long. The CDR3 DNA reads as TGTGCCAGCAGCGCTATTTCCGGCCCCGCAGATACGCAGTATTTT. This translates into CASSAISGPADTQYF.

The gene calls are TRBV5-1 and TRBJ2-2; 12 nucleotides agree with TRBD1. The CDR3 runs 15 residues. V dropped 2 bases and J dropped 6; count of bases not matched to a gene: 2. Germline V gives CDR1 SGHRS, CDR2 YFSETQ. The CDR3 reads CASSFGTGGPGELFF. The CDR3 DNA is TGCGCCAGCAGCTTTGGGACAGGGGGCCCCGGGGAGCTGTTTTTT.

V and J are TRBV6-8 and TRBJ2-1; the D call may be TRBD1 or TRBD2 (5 bases each). The CDR3 runs 14 residues. V gave up 5 bases and J gave up 5 bases, with 13 bases separating them. Germline V gives CDR1 MNHGY, CDR2 SAAAGT. Written as DNA, the CDR3 is TGTGCCAGCAGTCCAACGGGACCTCACAATGAGCAGTTCTTC. Amino acids: CASSPTGPHNEQFF.

This clone came up a few times. One end of the junction varies from germline; a read error may be responsible. This chain links TRBV6-8 with TRBJ2-6; perhaps TRBD2 as D (7 bases). The CDR3 length is 18 residues. Germline-derived CDR1 and CDR2 are MNHGY and SAAAGT. The CDR3 sequence is CAISLGGGSGFGANVLTF. As DNA, the CDR3 is TGTGCCATCAGTTTAGGGGGAGGGTCTGGCTTTGGGGCCAACGTCCTGACTTTC.

This clone was counted between two and nine times. The chain has TRBV6-8 and TRBJ2-7; 9 bases match TRBD1. Per the germline V gene, CDR1 is MNHGY and CDR2 is SAAAGT. The CDR3 contains 13 residues. V shed 6 bases, J shed 2 bases, and the junction held 2 bases outside the gene matches. CDR3 sequence reads: CASRRDRAYEQYF. The DNA for the CDR3 is TGTGCCAGCAGGCGGGACAGGGCCTACGAGCAGTACTTC.

J is TRBJ2-2 and V is TRBV18; D unclear. This CDR3 spans 12 amino acids. The V gene's germline CDR1 is KGHSH and CDR2 LQKENI. V gave up 2 bases and J gave up 4 bases, with 2 bases separating them. The CDR3 bases are TGTGCCAGCTCACCAGCCACCGGGGAGCTGTTTTTT. Its translation: CASSPATGELFF.

The CDR3 DNA reads as TGTGCCAGCATAGGCCTAGCGTACAATGAGCAGTTCTTC. Translating gives CASIGLAYNEQFF. The chain is built from TRBV28 and TRBJ2-1; D is perhaps TRBD2 (6 bases). The germline V and J ends were trimmed by 7 bases and 4 bases, with 11 bases remaining between them. The CDR3 contains 13 residues. Germline values: CDR1 MDHEN, CDR2 SYDVKM.

The J gene is TRBJ2-6, the V gene TRBV28; D is undetermined. Looked up from germline, CDR1 is MDHEN and CDR2 is SYDVKM. The CDR3 sequence is 14 residues long. V was trimmed by 10 bases and J by 0 bases, leaving 10 bases between them. The CDR3, as DNA: TGTGCCATAGACCAAAGCTCTGGGGCCAACGTCCTGACTTTC. It is translated as CAIDQSSGANVLTF.

The chain uses TRBV11-3 and TRBJ2-1; tentative D call: TRBD2 (7 bases). Between the trimmed V and J ends, which lost 2 bases and 3 bases, there was a span of 14 bases. Germline V lookup: CDR1 SGHNT, CDR2 YENEEA. This CDR3 comprises 16 residues. CDR3 amino acids: CASSLHRGGDYNEQFF. In DNA, the CDR3 is TGTGCCAGCAGCTTACACCGAGGGGGGGACTACAATGAGCAGTTCTTC.

This chain links TRBV5-1 with TRBJ2-1; 15 nucleotides match TRBD2. Germline V lookup: CDR1 SGHRS, CDR2 YFSETQ. The CDR3 runs 18 residues. J gave up 1 base and V 4 bases, and 6 bases lay outside the gene matches. The CDR3 DNA sequence: TGCGCCAGCAGCAACGGACTAGCGGGAGGGCCTTCCTACAATGAGCAGTTCTTC. Translated, it gives CASSNGLAGGPSYNEQFF.

This clone is medium-sized (0.01 to 0.1%) within its sample. The genes are TRBV15 and TRBJ1-5; D ambiguous. This CDR3 has 15 amino acids. Trimming pared 6 bases from V and 0 bases from J, leaving 12 bases between. Germline V CDR1 and CDR2: LNHNV, YYDKDF (reference sequence). DNA of the CDR3: TGTGCCACCAGGGACGGACGGTATAGCAATCAGCCCCAGCATTTT. Translating gives CATRDGRYSNQPQHF.

This clone was counted only a few times. The V and J genes are TRBV14 and TRBJ2-1; D gene ambiguous. The germline CDR1 and CDR2 sequences are SGHDN and FVKESK. V was pared by 1 base and J by 0 bases, with 4 bases between. The CDR3 runs 14 residues. This chain's CDR3 is CASSQAGSYNEQFF. Written as DNA, the CDR3 is TGTGCCAGCAGCCAAGCAGGCTCCTACAATGAGCAGTTCTTC.

Within the sample, this clone is medium-sized. This chain connects TRBV9 to TRBJ1-4, with no clear D. This CDR3 has 13 amino acids. CDR1 is SGDLS and CDR2 is YYNGEE in the germline V gene. V was pared by 3 bases and J by 5 bases, with 8 bases between. The DNA of the CDR3 is TGTGCCAGCAGCGAAGGGCGAAATGAAAAACTGTTTTTT. Encoded protein: CASSEGRNEKLFF.